A single sample is the source of the 24 T cell receptor beta chains below, sequenced in a study of blood T cell repertoires in COVID-19. Sequencing used immunoSEQ multiplex PCR; TCRdb keeps in-frame clones, though not all of them. In the table there are 250,000 to 350,000 clones, approximately 91% of which are singletons. The sample was peripheral blood. Receptors originate from a woman between 40 and 50 years old who had recovered from COVID-19.

The chain uses TRBV24-1 and TRBJ2-2; 10 positions agree with TRBD1. J lost 3 bases, V lost 6 bases, and 9 bases had no gene match. In germline, CDR1 is KGHDR, CDR2 SFDVKD. The CDR3 runs to 17 residues. The CDR3 DNA sequence: TGTGCCACCAGTACACCTTCCGGGACAGGGGACACCGGGGAGCTGTTTTTT. Amino acids: CATSTPSGTGDTGELFF.

The chain recombines TRBV19 with TRBJ2-6; tentatively, D is TRBD2 (7 bases). The ends were cut back, 4 bases at V and 2 bases at J, with 15 bases in the middle. The CDR3 consists of 17 residues. Germline assignment: CDR1 LNHDA and CDR2 SQIVND (reference sequence). Here the CDR3 DNA reads TGTGCCAGTAGTAAGGAGGGGGGGGACGCTGGGGCCAACGTCCTGACTTTC. Encoded protein: CASSKEGGDAGANVLTF.

The J gene is TRBJ1-3, the V gene TRBV6-5; 8 bases map to TRBD1. The J segment lost 1 base and the V segment lost 5 bases, leaving 4 bases of the junction unmatched. Per the germline V gene, CDR1 is MNHEY and CDR2 is SVGAGI. The CDR3 consists of 15 residues. CDR3 residues: CASSPGGLSGNTIYF. As DNA, the CDR3 is TGTGCCAGCAGTCCAGGGGGCCTATCTGGAAACACCATATATTTT.

V usage is TRBV28 and J usage is TRBJ2-1, with 12 positions matching TRBD2. This CDR3 has 16 residues. Germline values: CDR1 MDHEN, CDR2 SYDVKM. The J segment lost 2 bases and the V segment lost 6 bases, leaving 5 bases of the junction unmatched. The CDR3 sequence: CASSETSGSTYNEQFF. CDR3 nucleotides: TGTGCCAGCAGCGAGACTAGCGGGAGTACCTACAATGAGCAGTTCTTC.

The chain uses TRBV7-2 and TRBJ1-3, with 9 bases lining up with TRBD1. The CDR3 sequence is 17 residues long. The germline CDR1 and CDR2 sequences are SGHTA and FQGNSA. Germline trimming cut 3 bases from V and 0 bases from J; bases unmatched to any gene: 6. In DNA, the CDR3 is TGTGCCAGCAGCTTTTTTACAGGGGGCCTCTCTGGAAACACCATATATTTT. It translates to CASSFFTGGLSGNTIYF.

The chain has TRBV14 and TRBJ2-5, with D possibly being TRBD1 (6 bases). The germline V and J ends were trimmed by 1 base and 2 bases, with 11 bases remaining between them. Looked up from germline, CDR1 is SGHDN and CDR2 is FVKESK. The CDR3 is made up of 15 amino acids. The chain's CDR3 is CASSQVPGAQETQYF. The CDR3 DNA is TGTGCCAGCAGCCAAGTGCCAGGGGCGCAAGAGACCCAGTACTTC. Full variable domain (rest looked up from reference TRBV14 and TRBJ2-5): EAGVTQFPSHSVIEKGQTVTLRCDPISGHDNLYWYRRVMGKEIKFLLHFVKESKQDESGMPNNRFLAERTGGTYSTLKVQPAELEDSGVYFCASSQVPGAQETQYFGPGTRLLVL.

In the case of this clone: An end of the junction differs from the germline gene, which may be a read error. The chain joins TRBV6-6 to TRBJ1-1; the match to TRBD1 covers 10 bases. The CDR3 has 13 residues. CDR1 and CDR2 from the germline V gene are MNHNY and SVGAGI (reference sequence). The CDR3 loop reads CASQGQGNAEAFF. The CDR3 coding sequence is TGTGCCAGCCAGGGACAGGGGAACGCTGAAGCTTTCTTT.

This rearrangement joins TRBV5-1 to TRBJ2-7; D is possibly TRBD2 (5 bases). In germline, CDR1 is SGHRS, CDR2 YFSETQ. Trimming removed 3 bases from V and 2 bases from J, with 15 bases in between. The CDR3 has 15 residues. Written as DNA, the CDR3 is TGCGCCAGCAGCTCCGGGCCCGAGGGCCCCTACGAGCAGTACTTC. Its protein is CASSSGPEGPYEQYF.

V gene TRBV28 combines with J gene TRBJ1-6, with D unresolved. The V gene's germline CDR1 is MDHEN and CDR2 SYDVKM. The CDR3 consists of 15 residues. Trimming left V 3 bases short and J 0 bases short, with 6 bases between. The CDR3 loop is CASSLTSSYNSPLHF. The CDR3 DNA reads as TGTGCCAGCAGTTTGACTAGCTCCTATAATTCACCCCTCCACTTT.

The chain uses TRBV18 and TRBJ2-3; D remains unclear. V lost 2 bases and J 1 base, leaving 10 bases between the germline ends. Germline CDR1 is KGHSH and CDR2 is LQKENI. The CDR3 runs to 15 residues. The CDR3 DNA follows: TGTGCCAGCTCACCATCATTAGCTCGCACAGATACGCAGTATTTT. This gives the protein CASSPSLARTDTQYF.

The chain is built from TRBV5-8 and TRBJ1-4; D may be TRBD1 (5 bases). The length of the CDR3 is 15 residues. Germline values: CDR1 SGHTS, CDR2 YDEGEE. Trimming cost V 4 bases and J 0 bases, with 10 bases left between them. The CDR3, as DNA: TGTGCCAGCAGCGAAGTGACAGCAACTAATGAAAAACTGTTTTTT. It yields the protein CASSEVTATNEKLFF. The full variable domain, with the rest looked up from reference TRBV5-8 and TRBJ1-4, is EAGVTQSPTHLIKTRGQQATLRCSPISGHTSVYWYQQALGLGLQFLLWYDEGEERNRGNFPPRFSGRQFPNYSSELNVNALELEDSALYLCASSEVTATNEKLFFGSGTQLSVL.

The chain employs TRBV9 and TRBJ2-1; 8 positions match TRBD1. The V gene end was trimmed by 4 bases and the J gene end by 1 base; junction bases not matched to a gene: 10. Per germline, CDR1 SGDLS and CDR2 YYNGEE. The CDR3 consists of 17 residues. CDR3 sequence reads: CASSPWTGFGSYNEQFF. CDR3 sequence (DNA): TGTGCCAGCAGCCCCTGGACAGGGTTTGGGTCCTACAATGAGCAGTTCTTC. The variable domain in full, completed from reference TRBV9 and TRBJ2-1, reads DSGVTQTPKHLITATGQRVTLRCSPRSGDLSVYWYQQSLDQGLQFLIQYYNGEERAKGNILERFSAQQFPDLHSELNLSSLELGDSALYFCASSPWTGFGSYNEQFFGPGTRLTVL.

This rearrangement joins TRBV5-1 to TRBJ2-7; D is undetermined. This CDR3 has 12 residues. Germline CDR1 SGHRS, CDR2 YFSETQ. V was trimmed by 0 bases and J by 4 bases, leaving 5 bases between them. DNA for the CDR3: TGCGCCAGCAGCTTGGGGGCTTACGAGCAGTACTTC. It codes for CASSLGAYEQYF.

Here the CDR3 DNA reads TGCGCCAGCAGCTTGGTCCGGGGGGGCGAGCAGTACTTC. It yields the protein CASSLVRGGEQYF. This chain connects TRBV5-1 to TRBJ2-7; 8 positions agree with TRBD2. The CDR3 is 13 amino acids. Germline V gene lookup returns CDR1 SGHRS and CDR2 YFSETQ. Losses at the gene ends were 0 bases for V and 6 bases for J; bases not matched to a gene: 2. Full variable domain (outside the CDR3, taken from reference TRBV5-1 and TRBJ2-7): KAGVTQTPRYLIKTRGQQVTLSCSPISGHRSVSWYQQTPGQGLQFLFEYFSETQRNKGNFPGRFSGRQFSNSRSEMNVSTLELGDSALYLCASSLVRGGEQYFGPGTRLTVT.

The chain couples TRBV19 to TRBJ2-6; D is uncertain. V was clipped by 7 bases and J by 0 bases, with 10 bases between them. This CDR3 region has 15 residues. CDR1 is LNHDA and CDR2 is SQIVND in the germline V gene (reference sequence). The CDR3 DNA reads TGTGCCAGTATGCCGTTTAGCTCTGGGGCCAACGTCCTGACTTTC. It codes for CASMPFSSGANVLTF.

The chain employs TRBV6-5 and TRBJ2-3; D gene ambiguous. CDR1 and CDR2 (germline): MNHEY, SVGAGI. Trimming shortened V by 0 bases and J by 1 base, and 11 bases separated the two germline ends. This CDR3 contains 16 residues. CDR3 DNA sequence: TGTGCCAGCAGTTACTCGCCTCGTGAGGGCACAGATACGCAGTATTTT. This translates into CASSYSPREGTDTQYF.

The V gene is TRBV6-5, the J gene TRBJ2-3, with TRBD2 matching 8 bases. This CDR3 contains 15 residues. V shed 5 bases, J shed 5 bases, and the junction held 9 bases outside the gene matches. Germline CDR1 is MNHEY and CDR2 is SVGAGI. The CDR3 coding sequence is TGTGCCAGCAGTCCGGGACTAGGGCTGCTAGATACGCAGTATTTT. This encodes CASSPGLGLLDTQYF.

In the case of this clone: The same CDR3 also results from other DNA sequences found in this sample. The chain links TRBV7-3 to TRBJ2-5, with 10 positions matching TRBD1. Trimming took 5 bases from V and 5 from J; bases not matched to a gene: 5. Germline CDR1 reads SGHTA; CDR2 reads FQGTGA. This CDR3 comprises 14 residues. The CDR3 nucleotides are TGTGCCAGCAGCCGACAGGGGGCTGGGGAGACCCAGTACTTC. Its protein product is CASSRQGAGETQYF.

The genes are TRBV19 and TRBJ2-3; 7 positions match TRBD1. Germline-derived CDR1 and CDR2 are LNHDA and SQIVND (reference sequence). The J segment lost 0 bases and the V segment lost 4 bases, leaving 4 bases of the junction unmatched. This CDR3 has 15 amino acids. As DNA, the CDR3 is TGTGCCAGTAGTACTACAGGGGTCAGCACAGATACGCAGTATTTT. It is translated as CASSTTGVSTDTQYF.

The chain links TRBV15 to TRBJ2-7; TRBD2 agrees at 10 bases. Germline CDR1 reads LNHNV; CDR2 reads YYDKDF (reference sequence). V was clipped by 1 base and J by 1 base; unmatched bases: 10. The CDR3 length is 18 residues. The CDR3, as DNA: TGTGCCACCAGCAGAGGACGACTGGGACTAGCGCCGTCCTACGAGCAGTACTTC. Translating it yields CATSRGRLGLAPSYEQYF.

This chain uses TRBV6-5 with TRBJ1-2, with 7 bases matching TRBD1. Trimming removed 5 bases from V and 4 bases from J; junction bases left unmatched: 7. This CDR3 contains 14 residues. The germline V gene has CDR1 MNHEY and CDR2 SVGAGI. CDR3: CASSQGRGSYGYTF. CDR3 bases: TGTGCCAGCAGTCAGGGCAGGGGGTCCTATGGCTACACCTTC.

The V and J genes are TRBV7-8 and TRBJ2-1; 8 bases match TRBD2. Germline values: CDR1 SGHVS, CDR2 FQNEAQ. J gave up 5 bases and V 5 bases, and 11 bases lay outside the gene matches. The CDR3 is made up of 16 amino acids. The CDR3 nucleotides are TGTGCCAGCAGCAACCCGACTAGCGTGCTTGACAATGAGCAGTTCTTC. Its translation is CASSNPTSVLDNEQFF.

This chain connects TRBV24-1 to TRBJ2-2, with D possibly TRBD2 on 5 matching bases. V lost 0 bases to trimming and J lost 4 bases, with 14 bases between them. The V gene's germline CDR1 is KGHDR and CDR2 SFDVKD. There are 17 residues in the CDR3. The CDR3 DNA sequence: TGTGCCACCAGTGATTTGGTGGGGAGCTCGGGCACCGGGGAGCTGTTTTTT. Protein sequence: CATSDLVGSSGTGELFF.

This clone was detected once. CDR3 sequence reads: CASSIEATGNTIYF. CDR3 nucleotide sequence: TGTGCCAGTAGTATCGAGGCTACTGGAAACACCATATATTTT. The genes are TRBV19 and TRBJ1-3; no clear D. The germline CDR1 and CDR2 sequences are LNHDA and SQIVND (reference sequence). This CDR3 spans 14 amino acids. V was trimmed by 3 bases and J by 2 bases, leaving 8 bases between them.